Below, one TCR beta chain is given with its context. Its matching antigen is unknown. These data come from a study of shared clonotypes between healthy human individuals. As originally analysed: ImmunoSEQ junction-only sequences lacked quality scores, so their filtering differed. Only in-frame clones appear in the TCRdb table, and some are missing; sequencing was by immunoSEQ multiplex PCR. D and trimming come from the DNA, and the V and J calls and clone size come from that table. The sample has around 700,000 clones, more than 70% seen once. Whole-study findings and limits: Clonotype sharing among donors was thought likely to change with sequencing depth.

This CDR3 has 15 residues. From germline, CDR1 is LNHNV and CDR2 YYDKDF (reference sequence). Trimming cost V 0 bases and J 1 base, with 9 bases left between them. The J gene is TRBJ1-2, the V gene TRBV15; tentatively, D is TRBD1 (5 bases). The sequence was obtained from a woman in her 30s in good health. The source material was memory CD4+ T cells sorted from blood. Subset denoted: CD45RA-negative fraction. CDR3 region: CATSRESGGNYGYTF. The CDR3 region has the DNA TGTGCCACCAGCAGAGAGAGTGGGGGTAACTATGGCTACACCTTC.